These T cell receptor beta chains were read from a single sample in a study of radiotherapy plus CTLA-4 blockade in lung cancer. Profiling relied on immunoSEQ multiplex PCR, and the TCRdb table lists in-frame clones only, not all of them. The profile shows 80,000 to 95,000 clones, around 86% of them singletons. The sample was peripheral blood, taken from a patient treated with radiotherapy plus ipilimumab. The receptors here all came from a human donor with non-small cell lung cancer who had stable disease on radiotherapy plus ipilimumab. CDR3s include the opening cysteine and the closing phenylalanine or tryptophan. A D gene is named only where the DNA matches it firmly. Rows give clone size only sometimes, using once, few, many, or a class for an expanded clone.

clone size	D gene	V gene	J gene	CDR3 protein	CDR3 DNA
few	TRBD2	TRBV28	TRBJ2-3	CASRRGATSTDTQYF	TGTGCCAGCAGGCGGGGGGCCACTAGCACAGATACGCAGTATTTT
.	TRBD1	TRBV28	TRBJ1-1	CASSLRQGAPKAFF	TGTGCCAGCAGTTTAAGACAGGGAGCCCCCAAAGCTTTCTTT
.	TRBD2	TRBV5-1	TRBJ2-5	CASSLLLGLGQETQYF	TGCGCCAGCAGCTTGCTACTGGGACTAGGCCAAGAGACCCAGTACTTC
.	TRBD1	TRBV7-3	TRBJ2-7	CASSLGTAYGQYF	TGTGCCAGCAGCTTAGGGACAGCTTACGGGCAGTACTTC
.	.	TRBV5-5	TRBJ1-4	CASSLVGRGLSNEKLFF	TGTGCCAGCAGCTTGGTAGGCAGGGGCTTATCTAATGAAAAACTGTTTTTT
.	TRBD1	TRBV6-4	TRBJ1-5	CASSDGTGYSNQPQHF	TGTGCCAGCAGTGACGGGACAGGTTATAGCAATCAGCCCCAGCATTTT
.	.	TRBV6-6	TRBJ1-5	CASRTVAARPQHF	TGTGCCAGCCGTACGGTCGCAGCTAGGCCCCAGCATTTT
.	TRBD1	TRBV19	TRBJ1-4	CASSTSDRGLTNEKLFF	TGTGCCAGTAGTACTTCCGACAGGGGGCTGACTAATGAAAAACTGTTTTTT
few	TRBD2	TRBV6-4	TRBJ2-3	CASSSTSGGTDTQYF	TGTGCCAGCAGTTCGACTAGCGGGGGCACAGATACGCAGTATTTT
once	.	TRBV6-1	TRBJ1-2	CASSEGQHYGYTF	TGTGCCAGCAGTGAAGGGCAGCACTATGGCTACACCTTC
.	TRBD1	TRBV28	TRBJ1-1	CAIFTGAAEAFF	TGTGCCATATTTACAGGGGCCGCTGAAGCTTTCTTT
.	.	TRBV6-5	TRBJ1-1	CASSTYSLMNTEAFF	TGTGCCAGCAGTACCTACAGTCTAATGAACACTGAAGCTTTCTTT
.	.	TRBV6-5	TRBJ2-3	CASSYSNTLDTQYF	TGTGCCAGCAGTTACTCGAATACCCTGGATACGCAGTATTTT
few	.	TRBV9	TRBJ2-4	CASSLKHADIQYF	TGTGCCAGCAGCCTTAAACATGCGGACATTCAGTACTTC
.	.	TRBV9	TRBJ1-2	CASSGYKSGDYGYTF	TGTGCCAGCAGCGGTTACAAGAGTGGTGACTATGGCTACACCTTC
once	TRBD2	TRBV5-1	TRBJ2-3	CASSLALAGDTQYF	TGCGCCAGCAGCTTGGCCCTAGCGGGAGATACGCAGTATTTT
.	.	TRBV5-1	TRBJ1-5	CASSPRSGDSNQPQHF	TGCGCCAGCAGCCCTCGCTCGGGGGATAGCAATCAGCCCCAGCATTTT
.	.	TRBV7-6	TRBJ2-1	CASSLGGGPKGNEQFF	TGTGCCAGCAGCTTAGGTGGGGGGCCGAAGGGCAATGAGCAGTTCTTC
.	.	TRBV2	TRBJ2-7	CASSVGSYEQYF	TGTGCCAGCAGTGTTGGGTCCTACGAGCAGTACTTC
.	.	TRBV28	TRBJ2-1	CASSPPRLGQFF	TGTGCCAGCAGTCCCCCCCGACTTGGGCAGTTCTTC
few	.	TRBV6-1	TRBJ1-1	CASSEVWGRKGTEAFF	TGTGCCAGCAGTGAAGTCTGGGGACGGAAGGGGACTGAAGCTTTCTTT
.	TRBD1	TRBV20-1	TRBJ2-7	CSAWTGFEQYF	TGCAGTGCCTGGACAGGGTTCGAGCAGTACTTC
.	TRBD1	TRBV5-1	TRBJ2-7	CASSMGQGGGYEQYF	TGCGCCAGCAGCATGGGACAGGGAGGAGGCTACGAGCAGTACTTC
.	.	TRBV7-2	TRBJ2-1	CASSGYNEQFF	TGTGCCAGCAGCGGTTACAATGAGCAGTTCTTC
.	TRBD1	TRBV19	TRBJ1-5	CASLDRGKQPQHF	TGTGCCAGTTTGGACAGGGGGAAACAGCCCCAGCATTTT
.	.	TRBV9	TRBJ1-2	CASSVVDGTYGYTF	TGTGCCAGCAGCGTAGTCGACGGAACTTATGGCTACACCTTC
.	.	TRBV29-1	TRBJ2-3	CSARERAGGTQYF	TGCAGCGCCCGAGAGCGGGCCGGTGGTACGCAGTATTTT
.	TRBD2	TRBV5-1	TRBJ2-5	CASSLDPARGQETQYF	TGCGCCAGCAGCTTGGATCCGGCGCGGGGGCAAGAGACCCAGTACTTC
.	TRBD2	TRBV7-9	TRBJ2-7	CASSLVTSGLYEQYF	TGTGCCAGCAGCTTAGTGACTAGCGGACTCTACGAGCAGTACTTC
.	.	TRBV5-1	TRBJ1-1	CASSGTDTVGGWQTFF	TGCGCCAGCAGCGGAACAGACACAGTGGGGGGCTGGCAGACTTTCTTT
.	.	TRBV11-3	TRBJ2-7	CASSLPLREQYF	TGTGCCAGCAGCTTGCCCTTAAGGGAGCAGTACTTC
.	.	TRBV4-1	TRBJ1-5	CASSPPLGINQPQHF	TGCGCCAGCAGTCCCCCACTGGGCATCAATCAGCCCCAGCATTTT
.	TRBD2	TRBV7-3	TRBJ2-1	CASSHFYQAGGPDNEQFF	TGTGCCAGCAGCCATTTCTATCAAGCGGGGGGGCCCGACAATGAGCAGTTCTTC
.	.	TRBV5-1	TRBJ2-3	CASSGGNTDTQYF	TGCGCCAGCAGTGGGGGCAACACAGATACGCAGTATTTT
few	.	TRBV18	TRBJ1-6	CASSPLSGKGNSPLHF	TGTGCCAGCTCACCACTCTCCGGGAAGGGGAATTCACCCCTCCACTTT
once	.	TRBV30	TRBJ2-6	CAWRPGFGANVLTF	TGTGCCTGGAGGCCCGGTTTCGGGGCCAACGTCCTGACTTTC
.	.	TRBV2	TRBJ2-3	CASSAELTDTQYF	TGTGCCAGCAGTGCGGAGCTCACAGATACGCAGTATTTT
.	.	TRBV11-2	TRBJ1-1	CASSQTSFAFF	TGTGCCAGCAGCCAGACCTCTTTCGCTTTCTTT
.	.	TRBV30	TRBJ1-3	CAWADMRYSSGNTIYF	TGTGCCTGGGCCGACATGCGTTATAGCTCTGGAAACACCATATATTTT
.	.	TRBV6-1	TRBJ1-5	CASSPTSGVLTAQHF	TGTGCCAGCAGTCCCACTAGCGGGGTTCTCACAGCCCAGCATTTT
.	.	TRBV7-3	TRBJ1-1	CASSLNGFATEAFF	TGTGCCAGCAGCTTAAATGGTTTCGCCACTGAAGCTTTCTTT
.	TRBD1	TRBV28	TRBJ2-3	CASSSGQGKTDTQYF	TGTGCCAGCAGTTCGGGACAGGGGAAGACAGATACGCAGTATTTT
.	.	TRBV5-4	TRBJ1-3	CASSSDGGLGNTIYF	TGTGCCAGCAGCTCGGACGGTGGACTAGGAAACACCATATATTTT
.	.	TRBV19	TRBJ1-1	CASSLEGSEAFF	TGTGCCAGTAGTTTAGAGGGGAGTGAAGCTTTCTTT
.	.	TRBV6-1	TRBJ1-1	CASSEVGQTNTEAFF	TGTGCCAGCAGTGAAGTAGGGCAGACTAACACTGAAGCTTTCTTT
.	TRBD1	TRBV19	TRBJ1-5	CASSTTGQGSNQPQHF	TGTGCCAGTAGTACCACGGGACAGGGAAGCAATCAGCCCCAGCATTTT
few	.	TRBV4-1	TRBJ1-3	CASSQGGNTIYF	TGCGCCAGCAGCCAAGGAGGAAACACCATATATTTT